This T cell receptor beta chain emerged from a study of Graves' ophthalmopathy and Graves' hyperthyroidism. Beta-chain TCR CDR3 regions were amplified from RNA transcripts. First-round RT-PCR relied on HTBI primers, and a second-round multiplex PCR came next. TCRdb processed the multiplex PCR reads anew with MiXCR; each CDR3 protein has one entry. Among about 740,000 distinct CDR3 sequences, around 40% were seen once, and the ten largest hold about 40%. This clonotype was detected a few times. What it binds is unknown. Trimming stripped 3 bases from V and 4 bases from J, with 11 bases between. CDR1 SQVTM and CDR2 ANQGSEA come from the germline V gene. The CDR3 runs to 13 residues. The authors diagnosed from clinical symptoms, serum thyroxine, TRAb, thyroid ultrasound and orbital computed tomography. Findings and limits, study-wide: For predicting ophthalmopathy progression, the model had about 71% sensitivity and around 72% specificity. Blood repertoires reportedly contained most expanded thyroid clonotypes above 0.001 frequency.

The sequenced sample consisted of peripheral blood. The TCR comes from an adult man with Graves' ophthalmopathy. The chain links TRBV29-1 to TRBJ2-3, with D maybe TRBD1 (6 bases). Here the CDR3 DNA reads TGCAGCGTTGACAGGGGACATGCAGATACGCAGTATTTT. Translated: CSVDRGHADTQYF.